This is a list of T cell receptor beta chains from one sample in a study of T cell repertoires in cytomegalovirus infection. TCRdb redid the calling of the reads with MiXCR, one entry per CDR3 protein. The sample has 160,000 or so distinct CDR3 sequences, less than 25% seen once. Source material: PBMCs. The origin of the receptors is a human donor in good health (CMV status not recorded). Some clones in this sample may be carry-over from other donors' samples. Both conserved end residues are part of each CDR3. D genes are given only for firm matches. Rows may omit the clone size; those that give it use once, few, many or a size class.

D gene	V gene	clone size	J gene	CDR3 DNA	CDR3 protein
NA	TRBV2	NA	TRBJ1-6	TGTGCCAGCCAGGGGACGTACAATTCACCCCTCCACTTT	CASQGTYNSPLHF
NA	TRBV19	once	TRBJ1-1	TGTGCCAGTAGTTTGGAGATGAACACTGAAGCTTTCTTT	CASSLEMNTEAFF
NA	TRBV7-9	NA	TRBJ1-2	TGTGCCAGCAGCTTACATTCGACGAGCACCTCCGCTGATAACTATGGCTACACCTTC	CASSLHSTSTSADNYGYTF
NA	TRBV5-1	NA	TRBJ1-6	TGCGCCAGCAGCTTGGATGGGACCTATAATTCACCCCTCCACTTT	CASSLDGTYNSPLHF
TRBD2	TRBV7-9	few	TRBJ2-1	TGTGCCAGCAGCTTAGGACTAGCGGGGGGGCATGAGCAGTTCTTC	CASSLGLAGGHEQFF
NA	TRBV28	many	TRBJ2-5	TGTGCCAGCAGTTTAGGGGGTGAAGAGACCCAGTACTTC	CASSLGGEETQYF
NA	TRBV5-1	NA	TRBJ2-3	TGCGCCAGCAGCCCCCAGACGGGGACAGATACGCAGTATTTT	CASSPQTGTDTQYF
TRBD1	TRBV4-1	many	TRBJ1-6	TGCGCCAGCAGCCGATTCCTTACCGGGACAGGATCAAATTCACCCCTCCACTTT	CASSRFLTGTGSNSPLHF
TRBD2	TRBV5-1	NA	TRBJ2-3	TGCGCCAGCAGCTTGGAAAGCGGGAGTCCTGATACGCAGTATTTT	CASSLESGSPDTQYF
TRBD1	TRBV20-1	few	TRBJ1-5	TGCAGTGCCACGGGGACAGAAAAAAGGCATCAGCCCCAGCATTTT	CSATGTEKRHQPQHF
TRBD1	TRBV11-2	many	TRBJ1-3	TGTGCCAGCAGTTCCGGGACAGGCTCTGGAAACACCATATATTTT	CASSSGTGSGNTIYF
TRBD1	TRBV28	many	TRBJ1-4	TGTGCCAGCAGTTGGGACAGGGCCTTGGTACGGAATGAAAAACTGTTTTTT	CASSWDRALVRNEKLFF
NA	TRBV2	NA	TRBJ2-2	TGTGCCAGCAGTTCCATCGAGGGGAACACCGGGGAGCTGTTTTTT	CASSSIEGNTGELFF
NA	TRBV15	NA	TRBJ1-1	TGTGCCACCAGCAGTCGGGACGTAAGCGGGTACACTGAAGCTTTCTTT	CATSSRDVSGYTEAFF
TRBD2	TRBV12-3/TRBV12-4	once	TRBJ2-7	TGTGCCAGCCTTGGGGGGGACGAGCAGTACTTC	CASLGGDEQYF
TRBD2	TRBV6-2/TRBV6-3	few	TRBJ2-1	TGTGCCAGCAGTTACTCGAAACCGAGCGGGAGTTTCTACAATGAGCAGTTCTTC	CASSYSKPSGSFYNEQFF
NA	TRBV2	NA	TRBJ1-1	TGTGCCAGTCTTTCCGGACGAATGAACACTGAAGCTTTCTTT	CASLSGRMNTEAFF
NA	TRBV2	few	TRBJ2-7	TGTGCCAGCAATGGGGCGAGCCAAGCCTACGAGCAGTACTTC	CASNGASQAYEQYF
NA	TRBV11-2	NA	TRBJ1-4	TGTGCCAGCAGCTCTAGTACAGTGCTCCCTAATGAAAAACTGTTTTTT	CASSSSTVLPNEKLFF
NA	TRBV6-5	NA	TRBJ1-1	TGTGCCAGCACTGGGGGAGACACTGAAGCTTTCTTT	CASTGGDTEAFF
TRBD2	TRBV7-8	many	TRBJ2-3	TGTGCCAGCAGCTTAGACGGGGGGGCCTCAGATACGCAGTATTTT	CASSLDGGASDTQYF
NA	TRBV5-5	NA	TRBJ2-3	TGTGCCAGCAGCTCCCCCGGGGACCCTACGCAGTATTTT	CASSSPGDPTQYF
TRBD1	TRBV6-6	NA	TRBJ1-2	TGTCCCAGCAGTTACGAGACAGGGGTCTATGGCTACACCTTC	CPSSYETGVYGYTF
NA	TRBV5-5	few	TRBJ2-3	TGTGCCAGCAGCGAAACAGCGGCGGGGCTCACAGATACGCAGTATTTT	CASSETAAGLTDTQYF
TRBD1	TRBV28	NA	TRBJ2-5	TGTGCCAGCAGCCCCTCCCGGACAGGAGAACAAGAGACCCAGTACTTC	CASSPSRTGEQETQYF
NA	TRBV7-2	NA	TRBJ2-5	TGTGCCAGCAGCTTGTTTCGTGAGACCCAGTACTTC	CASSLFRETQYF
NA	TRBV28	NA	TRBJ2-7	TGTGCCAGCAGTCAGGGCCTGAAATCCTACGAGCAGTACTTC	CASSQGLKSYEQYF
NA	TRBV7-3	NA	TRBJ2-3	TGTGCCAGCAGCTTAACATCGGGAACGGATGCGATCACAGATACGCAGTATTTT	CASSLTSGTDAITDTQYF